This TCR beta chain was sequenced for a study of cytomegalovirus exposure and HLA in healthy donors. Across the study: There were some 400 genotyped donors. Of these, about 81% fell in the genetic ancestry cluster associated with self-reported Caucasian donors.

Study results and caveats: The likely origin of a cluster of highly shared sequence variants was a sequencing artifact. The authors later found TCR association rates varying by HLA locus, with DRB1 most and HLA-C fewest.

This CDR3 has 17 amino acids. CDR1 MRHNA and CDR2 SNTAGT come from the germline V gene. V gave up 5 bases and J gave up 0 bases, with 17 bases separating them. This PCR relied on a set of 60 Vbeta primers and 13 Jbeta primers. Sequencing was performed with immunoSEQ multiplex PCR; in TCRdb, only in-frame clones are kept and a portion is missing. Among roughly 180,000 clones listed, roughly three quarters were seen once. With regard to this clone: What it binds is unknown.

The chain joins TRBV6-4 to TRBJ2-1; TRBD2 is a possible D gene (7 bases). Sequenced input: PBMCs. The clonotype was recovered from a woman aged 50 to 60 in good health and CMV-seropositive. This CDR3 is CASSLGWGGSSYNEQFF. CDR3 in DNA: TGTGCCAGCAGTTTGGGGTGGGGGGGCAGCTCCTACAATGAGCAGTTCTTC.